Listed below are T cell receptor beta chains from one sample, sequenced in a study of blood T cell repertoires in COVID-19. The assay was immunoSEQ multiplex PCR, and TCRdb's table has in-frame clones only and misses some. In the table there are under 400,000 clones, 70% to 90% of which are singletons. Sequencing was performed on peripheral blood. The receptors stem from a woman aged 25-40 years with COVID-19, enrolled during active disease. The CDR3 runs from the conserved cysteine through the conserved F or W. Each record gives: V gene, D gene, CDR3 length, clone size, J gene, CDR3 protein, CDR3 DNA. D genes are given only for firm matches. Size values are once, few and many counts, or a class for expanded clones, and some rows have none.

V gene: TRBV5-1
D gene: TRBD1
CDR3 length: 19
clone size: NA
J gene: TRBJ1-1
CDR3 protein: CASSLDRGGFTAMNTEAFF
CDR3 DNA: TGCGCCAGCAGTCTGGACAGGGGAGGGTTTACAGCTATGAACACTGAAGCTTTCTTT

V gene: TRBV2
D gene: NA
CDR3 length: 13
clone size: few
J gene: TRBJ1-2
CDR3 protein: CASRTGPTGGYTF
CDR3 DNA: TGTGCCAGCAGGACAGGCCCCACGGGTGGCTACACCTTC

V gene: TRBV6-2/TRBV6-3
D gene: NA
CDR3 length: 13
clone size: NA
J gene: TRBJ2-7
CDR3 protein: CASSRGGSYEQYF
CDR3 DNA: TGTGCCAGCAGCCGCGGAGGCAGCTACGAGCAGTACTTC

V gene: TRBV5-4
D gene: NA
CDR3 length: 17
clone size: NA
J gene: TRBJ2-2
CDR3 protein: CASSPPGTDRLTGELFF
CDR3 DNA: TGTGCCAGCAGCCCTCCCGGGACTGACCGGTTGACCGGGGAGCTGTTTTTT

V gene: TRBV4-1
D gene: NA
CDR3 length: 15
clone size: NA
J gene: TRBJ2-7
CDR3 protein: CASSQVGRRGYEQYF
CDR3 DNA: TGCGCCAGCAGCCAAGTGGGGCGGCGCGGCTACGAGCAGTACTTC

V gene: TRBV5-1
D gene: TRBD2
CDR3 length: 16
clone size: once
J gene: TRBJ2-5
CDR3 protein: CASSPTRLAGGETQYF
CDR3 DNA: TGCGCCAGCAGCCCAACCCGACTAGCGGGAGGGGAGACCCAGTACTTC

V gene: TRBV5-1
D gene: TRBD2
CDR3 length: 15
clone size: NA
J gene: TRBJ2-7
CDR3 protein: CASSLVRGGSYEQYF
CDR3 DNA: TGCGCCAGCAGCTTGGTACGCGGGGGGTCCTACGAGCAGTACTTC

V gene: TRBV11-2
D gene: TRBD2
CDR3 length: 17
clone size: once
J gene: TRBJ2-1
CDR3 protein: CASSPRTSGSRSNEQFF
CDR3 DNA: TGTGCCAGCAGCCCCCGGACTAGCGGGAGTAGAAGCAATGAGCAGTTCTTC

V gene: TRBV15
D gene: NA
CDR3 length: 13
clone size: NA
J gene: TRBJ1-4
CDR3 protein: CATSRVSDEKLFF
CDR3 DNA: TGTGCCACCAGCAGAGTGAGTGATGAAAAACTGTTTTTT

V gene: TRBV30
D gene: NA
CDR3 length: 13
clone size: NA
J gene: TRBJ1-5
CDR3 protein: CAWTGREGQPQHF
CDR3 DNA: TGTGCCTGGACCGGCAGGGAAGGGCAGCCCCAGCATTTT

V gene: TRBV10-3
D gene: TRBD2
CDR3 length: 15
clone size: NA
J gene: TRBJ2-5
CDR3 protein: CAIRDPGTGGETQYF
CDR3 DNA: TGTGCCATCAGGGACCCCGGGACGGGGGGAGAGACCCAGTACTTC

V gene: TRBV27
D gene: NA
CDR3 length: 16
clone size: NA
J gene: TRBJ2-4
CDR3 protein: CASRPQGTGAKNIQYF
CDR3 DNA: TGTGCCAGCCGCCCCCAGGGGACGGGGGCCAAAAACATTCAGTACTTC

V gene: TRBV7-3
D gene: NA
CDR3 length: 13
clone size: NA
J gene: TRBJ2-1
CDR3 protein: CASSLASYNEQFF
CDR3 DNA: TGTGCCAGCAGTCTAGCCTCCTACAATGAGCAGTTCTTC

V gene: TRBV6-6
D gene: NA
CDR3 length: 15
clone size: NA
J gene: TRBJ1-1
CDR3 protein: CASRRTGPADTEAFF
CDR3 DNA: TGTGCCAGCAGGCGAACAGGGCCCGCCGACACTGAAGCTTTCTTT

V gene: TRBV25-1
D gene: NA
CDR3 length: 14
clone size: NA
J gene: TRBJ2-5
CDR3 protein: CASSDHRDEETQYF
CDR3 DNA: TGTGCCAGCAGTGACCACAGGGATGAGGAGACCCAGTACTTC

V gene: TRBV13
D gene: NA
CDR3 length: 17
clone size: NA
J gene: TRBJ2-5
CDR3 protein: CASSMRVSTGSAETQYF
CDR3 DNA: TGTGCCAGCAGCATGAGAGTCTCTACAGGGTCCGCGGAGACCCAGTACTTC

V gene: TRBV24-1
D gene: TRBD1
CDR3 length: 14
clone size: few
J gene: TRBJ1-4
CDR3 protein: CATSDSGTGDKLFF
CDR3 DNA: TGTGCCACCAGTGACTCCGGGACAGGGGACAAACTGTTTTTT

V gene: TRBV7-2
D gene: TRBD2
CDR3 length: 16
clone size: NA
J gene: TRBJ2-7
CDR3 protein: CASSLVGAGAPYEQYF
CDR3 DNA: TGTGCCAGCAGCTTAGTTGGTGCGGGAGCCCCCTACGAGCAGTACTTC

V gene: TRBV18
D gene: TRBD2
CDR3 length: 14
clone size: NA
J gene: TRBJ2-5
CDR3 protein: CASSPGTNQETQYF
CDR3 DNA: TGTGCCAGCTCACCCGGGACTAACCAAGAGACCCAGTACTTC

V gene: TRBV24-1
D gene: TRBD2
CDR3 length: 17
clone size: NA
J gene: TRBJ2-7
CDR3 protein: CATSDGTSGRSPYEQYF
CDR3 DNA: TGTGCCACCAGTGATGGGACTAGCGGGAGATCACCCTACGAGCAGTACTTC

V gene: TRBV27
D gene: NA
CDR3 length: 12
clone size: NA
J gene: TRBJ2-1
CDR3 protein: CASSQAYNEQFF
CDR3 DNA: TGTGCCAGCAGTCAGGCCTACAATGAGCAGTTCTTC

V gene: TRBV5-1
D gene: TRBD2
CDR3 length: 20
clone size: NA
J gene: TRBJ2-1
CDR3 protein: CASSLRPGLAGVSAGNEQFF
CDR3 DNA: TGCGCCAGCAGCTTGCGTCCGGGACTAGCGGGAGTTTCCGCGGGGAATGAGCAGTTCTTC

V gene: TRBV5-1
D gene: NA
CDR3 length: 17
clone size: NA
J gene: TRBJ2-1
CDR3 protein: CASSLGGRALSYNEQFF
CDR3 DNA: TGCGCCAGCAGCTTGGGAGGGCGGGCGCTGTCCTACAATGAGCAGTTCTTC